The rows below give T cell receptor beta chains drawn from one sample of a study of blood T cell repertoires in COVID-19. Produced via immunoSEQ multiplex PCR; TCRdb's table is partial and in-frame only. The sample carries about 27,000 clones, roughly 80% recorded once. Sequenced: peripheral blood. These TCRs come from a woman older than 75 with acute or convalescent COVID-19. Both conserved end residues are part of each CDR3. Fields, in order: V gene, J gene, D gene, clone size, CDR3 DNA, CDR3 protein. The D gene is left open where the match is weak. Clone size is stated in some rows and not others, as once, few, many or a class when expanded.

TRBV19	TRBJ1-5	.	.	TGTGCCAGTAGTATCATATGGTCAGGGGCTTATCAGCCCCAGCATTTT	CASSIIWSGAYQPQHF
TRBV5-1	TRBJ1-1	.	.	TGCGCCAGCAGCTTGGCAGGGTGGGAAGGCACTGAAGCTTTCTTT	CASSLAGWEGTEAFF
TRBV5-6	TRBJ1-5	.	.	TGTGCCAGCAGCTTATACCGAAGAGAGGGTGATCAGCCCCAGCATTTT	CASSLYRREGDQPQHF
TRBV18	TRBJ2-5	.	.	TGTGCCAGCTCACCGCACAGCGGGGAGACCCAGTACTTC	CASSPHSGETQYF
TRBV6-5	TRBJ1-1	TRBD1	.	TGTGCCAGCAGTCGGACAGGGGGCGAGGGTGAAGCTTTCTTT	CASSRTGGEGEAFF
TRBV4-3	TRBJ1-4	.	.	TGCGCCAGCAGCCAAGAGGGCAGGGGCAAAGAAAAACTGTTTTTT	CASSQEGRGKEKLFF
TRBV19	TRBJ1-1	.	.	TGTGCCAGTAGCTCCGGGGTAAACACTGAAGCTTTCTTT	CASSSGVNTEAFF
TRBV5-1	TRBJ2-7	TRBD2	.	TGCGCCAGCAGCTTGAATCGCGGGACTAGCGGGAGGGCCCTCGAGCAGTACTTC	CASSLNRGTSGRALEQYF
TRBV5-4	TRBJ2-3	.	.	TGTGCCAGCAGCTTTCCTTGGAGGAATACGCAGTATTTT	CASSFPWRNTQYF
TRBV24-1	TRBJ2-3	TRBD2	once	TGTGCCACCAGTGATTTAGGAACTAGCGGGAGGGCCGGCGGCACAGATACGCAGTATTTT	CATSDLGTSGRAGGTDTQYF
TRBV19	TRBJ2-1	.	.	TGTGCCAGTAGTATAGATCTCGGTAGCTCCTACAATGAGCAGTTCTTC	CASSIDLGSSYNEQFF
TRBV30	TRBJ1-2	TRBD1	.	TGTGCCTGGAGTGTGACAGGGGGAGGTGGCTACACCTTC	CAWSVTGGGGYTF
TRBV11-3	TRBJ2-6	.	.	TGTGCCAGCAGCTTAGATAGACCTAGTACTGGGGCCAACGTCCTGACTTTC	CASSLDRPSTGANVLTF
TRBV11-1	TRBJ2-7	.	.	TGTGCCAGCAGCTTTTGGACGGGGGTCCACGAGCAGTACTTC	CASSFWTGVHEQYF
TRBV7-9	TRBJ1-3	TRBD1	.	TGTGCCAGCAGCTTAGCGGGACAGGGGGCTGGAAACACCATATATTTT	CASSLAGQGAGNTIYF
TRBV7-2	TRBJ1-5	TRBD1	.	TGTGCCAGCAGCTTAGAAGGGACAGTGAATCAGCCCCAGCATTTT	CASSLEGTVNQPQHF
TRBV28	TRBJ1-5	TRBD1	.	TGTGCCAGCAGTCCGGGGACAGGGGGCGGTCAGCCCCAGCATTTT	CASSPGTGGGQPQHF
TRBV4-1	TRBJ1-1	.	.	TGCGCCAGCAGCCAAGGGGCAGTCCGGAACACTGAAGCTTTCTTT	CASSQGAVRNTEAFF
TRBV6-5	TRBJ2-5	.	.	TGTGCCAGCAGTTCCCGACAGAAACGTTACCAAGAGACCCAGTACTTC	CASSSRQKRYQETQYF
TRBV5-1	TRBJ2-1	TRBD2	few	TGCGCCAGCAGCGACCCTAGCGGATACAATGAGCAGTTCTTC	CASSDPSGYNEQFF
TRBV25-1	TRBJ2-3	.	.	TGTGCCAGCAGCCCACACACAGATACGCAGTATTTT	CASSPHTDTQYF
TRBV12-5	TRBJ1-5	.	.	TGTGCTAGTGGTTTGGGCCCCCGCGAGCAGCCCCAGCATTTT	CASGLGPREQPQHF
TRBV5-1	TRBJ2-1	TRBD1	.	TGCGCCAGCAGCAAGGGACAGGGGGCTATCTACAATGAGCAGTTCTTC	CASSKGQGAIYNEQFF
TRBV30	TRBJ1-2	.	.	TGTGCCTGGAGTGTCCAGGGGCGAGGCGGCTACACCTTC	CAWSVQGRGGYTF
TRBV5-1	TRBJ2-7	.	.	TGCGCCAGCAGCTTAGGGCAGGGCAGCTACGAGCAGTACTTC	CASSLGQGSYEQYF